This entry lists 15 T cell receptor beta chains sequenced from one sample in a study of technical replicates of blood from a handful of donors. The assay was immunoSEQ multiplex PCR, and TCRdb's table has in-frame clones only and misses some. The sample shows tens of thousands of clones, 94% of them seen only once. What was sequenced was T cells isolated from PBMCs. These receptors all stem from a human donor in good health.

Regarding this clone: One end of the junction does not line up with germline, which may come from a read error. CDR3 residues: CASSSQGQAFIF. CDR3 in DNA: TGTGCCAGCAGCTCCCAGGGTCAGGCCTTTATTTTC. The V call is TRBV5-4, the J call TRBJ2-7, with D possibly being TRBD1 (5 bases). Germline V gives CDR1 SGHNT, CDR2 YYREEE (reference sequence). This CDR3 region has 12 residues.

This clone was counted once. The chain couples TRBV6-1 to TRBJ1-4; 7 bases are shared with TRBD1. In germline, CDR1 is MNHNS, CDR2 SASEGT. The CDR3 is 15 residues long. The junction had 9 bases not matched to a gene; V was cut back by 7 bases and J by 4 bases. The CDR3 sequence: CASTKMDRFNEKLFF. The CDR3 region has the DNA TGTGCCAGCACCAAGATGGACAGGTTTAATGAAAAACTGTTTTTT.

This sequence joins TRBV4-1 and TRBJ2-7, with D unclear. Germline V lookup: CDR1 MGHRA, CDR2 YSYEKL. V gave up 0 bases and J gave up 3 bases, with 18 bases separating them. This CDR3 has 17 residues. For the CDR3, the DNA is TGCGCCAGCAGCCAAGAGAGCGCGGCGGAAGCTCTCTACGAGCAGTACTTC. Translating gives CASSQESAAEALYEQYF.

V and J are TRBV20-1 and TRBJ1-1; 8 bases are shared with TRBD1. Germline V CDR1 and CDR2: DFQATT, SNEGSKA (reference sequence). The ends lost 1 base at V and 13 bases at J; junction bases unmatched: 5. This CDR3 region has 11 residues. The CDR3 region has the DNA TGCAGTGCTAGAGTCCCAGGGGGCGATTTCTTT. Residues: CSARVPGGDFF.

The genes are TRBV18 and TRBJ1-2, with D tentatively TRBD1 (5 bases). Germline assignment: CDR1 KGHSH and CDR2 LQKENI. V was clipped by 2 bases and J by 6 bases, with 10 bases between them. The CDR3 consists of 13 residues. DNA of the CDR3: TGTGCCAGCTCACCAGACAGCCCGGATGGCTACACCTTC. Its translation is CASSPDSPDGYTF.

The V gene is TRBV7-7, the J gene TRBJ2-3; no firm D call. CDR3 length: 14 amino acids. Between the trimmed V and J ends, which lost 2 bases and 0 bases, there was a span of 6 bases. Per germline, CDR1 SSHAT and CDR2 FNYEAQ (reference sequence). The CDR3 is CASSLYQSTDTQYF. The CDR3 nucleotides are TGTGCCAGCAGCTTATACCAGAGCACAGATACGCAGTATTTT. Full variable domain (missing parts from reference TRBV7-7 and TRBJ2-3): GAGVSQSPRYKVTKRGQDVTLRCDPISSHATLYWYQQALGQGPEFLTYFNYEAQPDKSGLPSDRFSAERPEGSISTLTIQRTEQRDSAMYRCASSLYQSTDTQYFGPGTRLTVL.

V usage is TRBV13 and J usage is TRBJ2-7, with 9 positions matching TRBD1. J was trimmed by 4 bases and V by 5 bases; bases with no gene match: 6. This CDR3 comprises 14 residues. Germline values: CDR1 PRHDT, CDR2 FYEKMQ (reference sequence). The CDR3 coding sequence is TGTGCCAGCAGCCTCCCGGACAGGGGTTACGAGCAGTACTTC. Translating it yields CASSLPDRGYEQYF. The full variable domain, with the rest looked up from reference TRBV13 and TRBJ2-7, is AAGVIQSPRHLIKEKRETATLKCYPIPRHDTVYWYQQGPGQDPQFLISFYEKMQSDKGSIPDRFSAQQFSDYHSELNMSSLELGDSALYFCASSLPDRGYEQYFGPGTRLTVT.

The V call is TRBV5-1, the J call TRBJ2-1, with TRBD2 as a possible D gene (5 bases). There are 16 residues in the CDR3. CDR1 and CDR2 from the germline V gene are SGHRS and YFSETQ. Trimming cost V 4 bases and J 4 bases, with 18 bases left between them. CDR3 sequence (DNA): TGCGCCAGCAGCGGCGCTAACGGGGTAAATTACAATGAGCAGTTCTTC. This encodes CASSGANGVNYNEQFF.

V gene TRBV11-3 combines with J gene TRBJ1-1; D is possibly TRBD1 (5 bases). The germline gives CDR1 SGHNT, CDR2 YENEEA. V was trimmed by 3 bases and J by 7 bases, leaving 6 bases between them. The CDR3 covers 11 residues. CDR3 coding DNA: TGTGCCAGCAGCTTGGGACTTGAAGCTTTCTTT. Its translation: CASSLGLEAFF.

This chain uses TRBV9 with TRBJ2-3; D may be TRBD2 (5 bases). The germline gives CDR1 SGDLS, CDR2 YYNGEE. This CDR3 has 12 amino acids. Trimming left V 0 bases short and J 12 bases short, with 11 bases between. The CDR3 loop reads CASSVVARLQYF. The CDR3 DNA sequence: TGTGCCAGCAGCGTAGTGGCTAGACTACAGTATTTT.

The chain recombines TRBV5-1 with TRBJ2-3; D perhaps matches TRBD1 (6 bases). The V gene's germline CDR1 is SGHRS and CDR2 YFSETQ. Between the trimmed V and J ends, which lost 0 bases and 1 base, there was a span of 9 bases. The CDR3 has 15 residues. Written as DNA, the CDR3 is TGCGCCAGCAGCTTGGAGGCAGGGGGCACAGATACGCAGTATTTT. It is translated as CASSLEAGGTDTQYF.

J is TRBJ2-5 and V is TRBV10-1; D is uncertain. Between the trimmed V and J ends, which lost 1 base and 4 bases, there was a span of 10 bases. Per germline, CDR1 WNHNN and CDR2 SYGVQD (reference sequence). This CDR3 has 14 residues. The DNA of the CDR3 is TGCGCCAGCAGTGAGTACAGCTACTCAGAGACCCAGTACTTC. Encoded protein: CASSEYSYSETQYF.

CDR3 DNA sequence: TGCGCCAGCAGCCAAGGGGGAGCCAGAGCGTGGCAGTATTTT. This encodes CASSQGGARAWQYF. The chain combines TRBV4-1 with TRBJ2-3; D may be TRBD2 (5 bases). Germline V gives CDR1 MGHRA, CDR2 YSYEKL. V was cut by 1 base and J by 11 bases, with 16 bases left in between. This CDR3 is 14 amino acids long.

The gene calls are TRBV1 and TRBJ1-1. TRBV1 is described as a pseudogene. There are 16 residues in the CDR3. The CDR3 DNA is TGCACCAGCAGCCAAGATGGGGGACTCATGAACACTGAAGCTTTCTTT. Translation: CTSSQDGGLMNTEAFF.

The chain recombines TRBV7-9 with TRBJ1-2; 10 nucleotides agree with TRBD1. The CDR3 sequence is 15 residues long. The germline V gene has CDR1 SEHNR and CDR2 FQNEAQ (reference sequence). Trimming cost V 0 bases and J 6 bases; bases outside gene matches: 4. The DNA of the CDR3 is TGTGCCAGCAGCTTAGCCCACGGACAGGGGGATGGCTACACCTTC. It encodes CASSLAHGQGDGYTF.